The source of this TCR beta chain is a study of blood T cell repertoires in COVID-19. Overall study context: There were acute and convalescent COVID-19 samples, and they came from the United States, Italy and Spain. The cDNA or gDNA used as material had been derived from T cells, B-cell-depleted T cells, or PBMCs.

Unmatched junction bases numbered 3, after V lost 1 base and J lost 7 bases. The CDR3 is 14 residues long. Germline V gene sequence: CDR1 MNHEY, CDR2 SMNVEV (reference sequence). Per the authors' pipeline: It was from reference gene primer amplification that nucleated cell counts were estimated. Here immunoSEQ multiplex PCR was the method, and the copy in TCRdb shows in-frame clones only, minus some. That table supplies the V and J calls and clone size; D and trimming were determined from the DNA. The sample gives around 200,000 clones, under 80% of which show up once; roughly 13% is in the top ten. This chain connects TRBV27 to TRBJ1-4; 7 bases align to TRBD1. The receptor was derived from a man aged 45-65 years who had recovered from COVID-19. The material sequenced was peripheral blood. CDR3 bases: TGTGCCAGCAGTTTATACAGGGGTGGTGAAAAACTGTTTTTT. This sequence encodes CASSLYRGGEKLFF.